This TCR beta chain was identified during a study of blood T cell repertoires in COVID-19. Study-level background: COVID-19 samples from acute and convalescent phases originated in the United States, Italy and Spain. PBMCs, B-cell-depleted T cells, or T cells provided the cDNA or gDNA that made up the material.

Authors' methods: Researchers report that nucleated cell counts were estimated from reference gene primer amplification. Generated by immunoSEQ multiplex PCR, the TCRdb table keeps only in-frame clones and is missing some. From that table come the V and J calls and clone size; the DNA was used to work out D and trimming. The table shows about 230,000 clones, with about 87% occurring only once. With 1 base removed from V and 4 bases from J, the gap between germline ends came to 7 bases. The CDR3 totals 13 residues. The germline CDR1 and CDR2 sequences are LGHDT and YNNKEL (reference sequence). The rearrangement links TRBV3-1 (or the pseudogene TRBV3-2) to TRBJ1-1, with D possibly being TRBD1 (5 bases). Sequencing was performed on peripheral blood. This TCR came from a man aged 25 to 40 with COVID-19, enrolled during active disease. The CDR3 is CASSQATATEAFF. As DNA, the CDR3 is TGTGCCAGCAGCCAAGCGACAGCCACTGAAGCTTTCTTT.